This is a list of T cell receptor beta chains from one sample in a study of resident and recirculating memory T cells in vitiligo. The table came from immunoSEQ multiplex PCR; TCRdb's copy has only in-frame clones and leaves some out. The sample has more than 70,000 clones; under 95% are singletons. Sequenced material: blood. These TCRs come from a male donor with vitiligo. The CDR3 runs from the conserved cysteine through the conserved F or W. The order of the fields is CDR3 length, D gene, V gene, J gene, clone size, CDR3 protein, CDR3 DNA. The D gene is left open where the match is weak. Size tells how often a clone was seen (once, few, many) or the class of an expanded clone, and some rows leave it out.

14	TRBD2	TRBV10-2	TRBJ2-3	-	CASRREGITDTQYF	TGCGCCAGCAGACGGGAGGGAATCACAGATACGCAGTATTTT
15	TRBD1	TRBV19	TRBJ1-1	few	CASSPLHRGVTEAFF	TGTGCCAGTAGTCCGTTACACAGGGGGGTAACTGAAGCTTTCTTT
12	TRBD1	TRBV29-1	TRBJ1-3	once	CSVAGQGNTIYF	TGCAGCGTTGCGGGACAGGGGAACACCATATATTTT
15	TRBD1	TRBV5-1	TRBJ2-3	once	CASSPTGQGGGTQYF	TGCGCCAGCAGCCCGACGGGACAGGGAGGGGGTACGCAGTATTTT
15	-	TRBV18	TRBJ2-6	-	CASSPVSSGANVLTF	TGTGCCAGCTCACCAGTCTCCTCTGGGGCCAACGTCCTGACTTTC
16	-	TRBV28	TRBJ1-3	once	CASRPPGVISGNTIYF	TGTGCCAGCAGACCCCCAGGCGTTATCTCTGGAAACACCATATATTTT
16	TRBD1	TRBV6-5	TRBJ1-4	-	CASSYGFGQEVEKLFF	TGTGCCAGCAGTTACGGCTTCGGACAGGAGGTTGAAAAACTGTTTTTT
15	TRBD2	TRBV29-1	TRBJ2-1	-	CSVEDPLAGSYEQFF	TGCAGCGTTGAAGATCCCCTAGCGGGATCGTATGAGCAGTTCTTC
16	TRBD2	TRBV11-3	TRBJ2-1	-	CASSLRSGRKDNEQFF	TGTGCCAGCAGCTTAAGGAGCGGGAGGAAGGATAATGAGCAGTTCTTC
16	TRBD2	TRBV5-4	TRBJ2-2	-	CASSPGLAGNTGELFF	TGTGCCAGCAGCCCCGGGCTAGCGGGCAACACCGGGGAGCTGTTTTTT
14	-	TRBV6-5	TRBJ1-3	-	CASSYSEPGNTIYF	TGTGCCAGCAGTTACTCGGAGCCTGGAAACACCATATATTTT
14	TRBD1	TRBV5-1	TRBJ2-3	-	CASSDRGYTDTQYF	TGCGCCAGCAGTGACAGGGGGTACACAGATACGCAGTATTTT
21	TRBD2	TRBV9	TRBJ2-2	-	CASSARGAPGLAGANTGELFF	TGTGCCAGCAGCGCACGAGGCGCCCCGGGACTAGCGGGGGCGAACACCGGGGAGCTGTTTTTT
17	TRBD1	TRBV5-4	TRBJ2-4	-	CASSLGQGARGGNIQYF	TGTGCCAGCAGCTTGGGACAGGGGGCGCGAGGAGGTAACATTCAGTACTTC
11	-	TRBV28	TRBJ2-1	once	CASSFSDEQFF	TGTGCCAGCAGTTTCTCGGATGAGCAGTTCTTC
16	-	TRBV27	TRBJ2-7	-	CASSAQLAHLSYEQYF	TGTGCCAGCAGTGCCCAATTAGCACACCTCTCCTACGAGCAGTACTTC
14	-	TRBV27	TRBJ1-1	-	CASSLDRGITEAFF	TGTGCCAGCAGTTTAGACCGGGGGATCACTGAAGCTTTCTTT
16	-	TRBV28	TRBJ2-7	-	CASRELDRPPVYEQYF	TGTGCCAGCAGAGAGCTTGACAGACCACCTGTCTACGAGCAGTACTTC
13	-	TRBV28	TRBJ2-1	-	CASSFSPVNEQFF	TGTGCCAGCAGTTTTTCTCCGGTGAATGAGCAGTTCTTC
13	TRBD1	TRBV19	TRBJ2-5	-	CASRTGGAETQYF	TGTGCCAGTAGGACAGGGGGCGCGGAGACCCAGTACTTC
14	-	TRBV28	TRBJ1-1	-	CASTLQGLNTEAFF	TGTGCCAGCACGTTACAGGGACTGAACACTGAAGCTTTCTTT
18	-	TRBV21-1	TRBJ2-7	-	CASSTFPKYRGPPYEQYF	TGTGCCAGCAGCACGTTCCCTAAATACAGGGGTCCTCCCTACGAGCAGTACTTC
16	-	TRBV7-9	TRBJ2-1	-	CASSSWDTGNYNEQFF	TGTGCCAGCAGCTCGTGGGACACAGGCAACTACAATGAGCAGTTCTTC
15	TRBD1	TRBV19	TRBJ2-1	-	CATIAGTGPYNEQFF	TGTGCCACCATTGCCGGGACAGGGCCCTACAATGAGCAGTTCTTC
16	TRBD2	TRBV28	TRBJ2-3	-	CASSPPSGRAADTQYF	TGTGCCAGCAGTCCCCCTAGCGGGAGGGCCGCAGATACGCAGTATTTT
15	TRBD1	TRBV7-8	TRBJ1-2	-	CASSLWTGTNYGYTF	TGTGCCAGCAGCTTATGGACAGGGACTAACTATGGCTACACCTTC
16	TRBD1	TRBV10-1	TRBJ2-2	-	CASSETGQGPAGELFF	TGCGCCAGCAGTGAGACCGGACAGGGTCCCGCCGGGGAGCTGTTTTTT
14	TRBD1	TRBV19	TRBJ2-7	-	CASSGGTGVYEQYF	TGTGCCAGTAGTGGGGGGACAGGGGTCTACGAGCAGTACTTC
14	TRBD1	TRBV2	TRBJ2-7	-	CASIRQGEDYEQYF	TGTGCCAGCATCCGACAGGGGGAGGACTACGAGCAGTACTTC
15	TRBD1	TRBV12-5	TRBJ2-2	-	CASGPTGALTGELFF	TGTGCTAGTGGACCTACAGGGGCCCTAACTGGGGAGCTGTTTTTT
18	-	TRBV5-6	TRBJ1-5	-	CASSFRQGHGHGNQPQHF	TGTGCCAGCAGCTTCAGGCAGGGGCATGGTCATGGCAATCAGCCCCAGCATTTT
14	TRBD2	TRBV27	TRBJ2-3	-	CASSQTSGGDTQYF	TGTGCCAGCAGTCAAACTAGCGGCGGAGATACGCAGTATTTT
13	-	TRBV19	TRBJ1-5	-	CAPGPDSNQPQHF	TGTGCTCCGGGTCCAGATAGCAATCAGCCCCAGCATTTT
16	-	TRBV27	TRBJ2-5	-	CASSFTGHRRKETQYF	TGTGCCAGCAGCTTCACTGGGCACAGGCGGAAAGAGACCCAGTACTTC
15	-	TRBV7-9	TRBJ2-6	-	CASSSTGTGANVLTF	TGTGCCAGCAGCTCTACAGGGACCGGGGCCAACGTCCTGACTTTC
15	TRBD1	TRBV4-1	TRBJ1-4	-	CASSRRGQTNEKLFF	TGCGCCAGCAGCCGCAGGGGGCAAACTAATGAAAAACTGTTTTTT
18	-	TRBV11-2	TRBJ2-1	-	CASSYAGASVSSYNEQFF	TGTGCCAGCAGCTATGCCGGGGCTAGCGTTAGCTCCTACAATGAGCAGTTCTTC
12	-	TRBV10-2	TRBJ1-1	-	CASSEGRAEAFF	TGCGCCAGCAGTGAGGGGCGGGCTGAAGCTTTCTTT
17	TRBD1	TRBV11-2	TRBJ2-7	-	CASSLAGDRWAEREQYF	TGTGCCAGCAGCTTAGCTGGGGACAGGTGGGCGGAGCGCGAGCAGTACTTC
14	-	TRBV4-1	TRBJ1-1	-	CASSRTGSNTEAFF	TGCGCCAGCAGCCGCACAGGTTCGAACACTGAAGCTTTCTTT
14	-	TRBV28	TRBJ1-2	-	CASSSQGIFGGYTF	TGTGCCAGCAGTTCCCAGGGGATTTTTGGTGGCTACACCTTC